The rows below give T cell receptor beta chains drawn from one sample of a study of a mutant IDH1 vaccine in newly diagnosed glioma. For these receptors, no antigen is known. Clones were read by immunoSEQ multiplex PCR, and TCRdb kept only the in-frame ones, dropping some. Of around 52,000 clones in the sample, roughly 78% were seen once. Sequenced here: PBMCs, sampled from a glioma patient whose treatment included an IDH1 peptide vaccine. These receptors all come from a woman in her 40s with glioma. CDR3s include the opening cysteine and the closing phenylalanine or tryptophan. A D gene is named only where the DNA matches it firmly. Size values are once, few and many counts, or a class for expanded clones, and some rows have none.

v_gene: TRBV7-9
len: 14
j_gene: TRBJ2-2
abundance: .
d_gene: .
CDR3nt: TGTGCCAGCAGCTTTCCCGGGTTGGGCGGGGAGCTGTTTTTT
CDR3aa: CASSFPGLGGELFF

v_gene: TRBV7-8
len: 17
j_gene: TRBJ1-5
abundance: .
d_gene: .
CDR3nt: TGTGCCAGCAGCCTAGGGATACAGGTCCATAGCAATCAGCCCCAGCATTTT
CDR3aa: CASSLGIQVHSNQPQHF

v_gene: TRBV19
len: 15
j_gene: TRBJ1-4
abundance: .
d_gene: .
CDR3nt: TGTGCCAGTACCCTTAAGGGGCCAACTAATGAAAAACTGTTTTTT
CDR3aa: CASTLKGPTNEKLFF

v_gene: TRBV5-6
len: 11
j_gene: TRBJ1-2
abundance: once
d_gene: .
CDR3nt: TGTGCCAGCAGCTACCGTATTAGCTACACCTTC
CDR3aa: CASSYRISYTF

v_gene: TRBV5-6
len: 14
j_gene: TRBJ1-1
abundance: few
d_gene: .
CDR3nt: TGTGCCAGCAGCCAGAACAGGGTGAACACTGAAGCTTTCTTT
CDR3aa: CASSQNRVNTEAFF

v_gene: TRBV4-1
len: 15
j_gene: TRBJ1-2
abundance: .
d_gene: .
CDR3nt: TGCGCCAGCAGCCCGCGGGCCGGGGACATCTATGGCTACACCTTC
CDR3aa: CASSPRAGDIYGYTF

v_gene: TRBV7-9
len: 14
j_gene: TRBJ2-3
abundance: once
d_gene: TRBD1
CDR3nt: TGTGCCAGCAAGGAGGACAGGGGCGTGGGGACGCAGTATTTT
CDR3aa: CASKEDRGVGTQYF

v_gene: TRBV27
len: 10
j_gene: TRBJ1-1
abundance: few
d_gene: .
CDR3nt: TGTGCCAGCAGTTTGGCCGTGGCTTTCTTT
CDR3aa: CASSLAVAFF

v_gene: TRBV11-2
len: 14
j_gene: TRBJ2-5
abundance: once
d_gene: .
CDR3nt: TGTGCCAGCAGCTTATCTCGAAAGGGGGAGACCCAGTACTTC
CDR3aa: CASSLSRKGETQYF

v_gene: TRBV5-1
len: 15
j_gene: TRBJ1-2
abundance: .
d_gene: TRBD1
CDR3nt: TGCGCCAGCAGCGGCAGAACAGGGGTAGTGGATGGCTACACCTTC
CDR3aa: CASSGRTGVVDGYTF

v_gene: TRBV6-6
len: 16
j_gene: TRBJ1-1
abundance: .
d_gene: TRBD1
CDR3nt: TGTGCCAGCAGTTACGGGACAGGGACTGGAAACACTGAAGCTTTCTTT
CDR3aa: CASSYGTGTGNTEAFF

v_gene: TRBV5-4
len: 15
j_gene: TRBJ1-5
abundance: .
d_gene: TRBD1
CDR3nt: TGTGCCAGCAGCTTGGACAGGGGGCCAGATCAGCCCCAGCATTTT
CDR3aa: CASSLDRGPDQPQHF

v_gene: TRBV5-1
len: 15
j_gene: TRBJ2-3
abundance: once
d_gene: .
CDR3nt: TGCGCCAGCAGCTTGGGAACCATTAGCACAGATACGCAGTATTTT
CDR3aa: CASSLGTISTDTQYF

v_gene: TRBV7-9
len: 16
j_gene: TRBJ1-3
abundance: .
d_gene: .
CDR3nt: TGTGCCAGCAGCCCCCCCCTAGCTGGCTCTGGAAACACCATATATTTT
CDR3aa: CASSPPLAGSGNTIYF

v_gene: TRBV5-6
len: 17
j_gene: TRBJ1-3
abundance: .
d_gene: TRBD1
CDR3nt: TGTGCCAGCAGCCCCCGGACAGGGCGCAGCTCTGGAAACACCATATATTTT
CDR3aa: CASSPRTGRSSGNTIYF

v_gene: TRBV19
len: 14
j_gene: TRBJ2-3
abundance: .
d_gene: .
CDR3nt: TGTGCCAGTAGTGGACAGCTTTTCACAGATACGCAGTATTTT
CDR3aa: CASSGQLFTDTQYF

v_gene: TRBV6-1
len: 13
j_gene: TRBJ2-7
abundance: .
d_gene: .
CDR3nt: TGTGCCAGCAGCCAAGGGGAAGCCTACGAGCAGTACTTC
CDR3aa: CASSQGEAYEQYF

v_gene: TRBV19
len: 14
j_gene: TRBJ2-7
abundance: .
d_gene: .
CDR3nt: TGTGCCAGTAGGCACCCGGACAGACGCTACGAGCAGTACTTC
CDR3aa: CASRHPDRRYEQYF

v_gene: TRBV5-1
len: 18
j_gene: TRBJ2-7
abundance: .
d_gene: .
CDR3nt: TGCGCCAGCAGCTTAGGGGGTCTATCGGACAGCTACCCCTACGAGCAGTACTTC
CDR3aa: CASSLGGLSDSYPYEQYF

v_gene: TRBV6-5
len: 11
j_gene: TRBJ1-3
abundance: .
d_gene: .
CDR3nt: TGTGCCAGCAGCGCAGGAAACACCATATATTTT
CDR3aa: CASSAGNTIYF

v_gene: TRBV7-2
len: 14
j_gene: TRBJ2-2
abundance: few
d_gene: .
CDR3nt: TGTGCCAGCAGCTTACAGGTCAACACCGGGGAGCTGTTTTTT
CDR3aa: CASSLQVNTGELFF

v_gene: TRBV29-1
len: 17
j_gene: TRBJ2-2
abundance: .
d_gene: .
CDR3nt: TGCAGCGTTGAAAGCTTACCCGGGCAGGAAGAATCCGGGGAGCTGTTTTTT
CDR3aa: CSVESLPGQEESGELFF

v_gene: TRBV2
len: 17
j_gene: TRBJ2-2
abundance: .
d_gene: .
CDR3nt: TGTGCCAGCAGGCCCGACACCTCCATAAGGAGCACCGGGGAGCTGTTTTTT
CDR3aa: CASRPDTSIRSTGELFF

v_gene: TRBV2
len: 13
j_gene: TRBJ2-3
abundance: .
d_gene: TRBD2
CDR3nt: TGTGCCAGCAGTGACGGGGGGACAGATACGCAGTATTTT
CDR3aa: CASSDGGTDTQYF

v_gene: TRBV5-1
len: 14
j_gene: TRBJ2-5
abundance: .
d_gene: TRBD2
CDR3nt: TGCGCCAGCAGCGCCACAGCGGGGAAGGAGACCCAGTACTTC
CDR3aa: CASSATAGKETQYF

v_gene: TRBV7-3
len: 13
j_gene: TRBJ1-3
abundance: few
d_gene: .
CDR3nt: TGTGCCAGCAGCTTAGTAGGGGGAAACACCATATATTTT
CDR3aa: CASSLVGGNTIYF

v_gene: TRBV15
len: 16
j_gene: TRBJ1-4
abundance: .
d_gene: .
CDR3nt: TGTGCCACCAGCAGAGCGACGGTTCCCCCGGGGGAAAAACTGTTTTTT
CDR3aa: CATSRATVPPGEKLFF

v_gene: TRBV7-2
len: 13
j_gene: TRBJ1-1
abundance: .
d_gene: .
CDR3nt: TGTGCCAGCAGCTCGGCGAGAAAGACTGAAGCTTTCTTT
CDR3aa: CASSSARKTEAFF

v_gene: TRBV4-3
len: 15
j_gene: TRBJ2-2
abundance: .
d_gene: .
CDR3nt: TGCGCCAGCAGCCAAGTCCCAGGGAGCTACGGGGAGCTGTTTTTT
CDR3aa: CASSQVPGSYGELFF

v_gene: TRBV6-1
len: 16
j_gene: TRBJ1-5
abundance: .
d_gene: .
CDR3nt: TGTGCCAGCAGTGAAAGGGGCAGGGCCAACAATCAGCCCCAGCATTTT
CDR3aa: CASSERGRANNQPQHF

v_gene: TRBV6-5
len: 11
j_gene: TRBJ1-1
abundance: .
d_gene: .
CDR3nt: TGTGCCAGCAACCTAGGGCCTGAAGCTTTCTTT
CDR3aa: CASNLGPEAFF

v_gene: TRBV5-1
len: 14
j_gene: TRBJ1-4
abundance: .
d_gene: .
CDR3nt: TGCGCCAGCAGCTTCTCGGCAGGGGCTGAAAAACTGTTTTTT
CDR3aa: CASSFSAGAEKLFF

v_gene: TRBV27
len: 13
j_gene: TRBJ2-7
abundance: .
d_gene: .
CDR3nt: TGTGCCAGCAGTTGGACAGGGAGGGACGAGCAGTACTTC
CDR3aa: CASSWTGRDEQYF

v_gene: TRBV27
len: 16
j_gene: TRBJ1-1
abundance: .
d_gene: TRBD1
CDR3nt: TGTGCCAGCAGGGAACTCTCAGGGGGGAGAAGGTCTGAAGCTTTCTTT
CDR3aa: CASRELSGGRRSEAFF

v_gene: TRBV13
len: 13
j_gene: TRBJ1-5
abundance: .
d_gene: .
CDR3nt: TGTGCCAGCAGTCCCCAGGGCGCCGGGCCCCAGCATTTT
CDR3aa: CASSPQGAGPQHF

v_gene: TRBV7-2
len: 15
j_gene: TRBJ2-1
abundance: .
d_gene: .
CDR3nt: TGTGCCAGCAGCTTAGCGGGGGGGCCGGTTAATGAGCAGTTCTTC
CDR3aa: CASSLAGGPVNEQFF

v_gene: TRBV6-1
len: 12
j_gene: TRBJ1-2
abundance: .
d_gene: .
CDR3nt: TGTGCCAGCAGTACAGATAACTATGGCTACACCTTC
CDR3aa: CASSTDNYGYTF

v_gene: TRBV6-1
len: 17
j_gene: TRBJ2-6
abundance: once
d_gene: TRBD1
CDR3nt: TGTGCCAGCAGTGGCCGGGACAGGACTCTGGGGGCCAACGTCCTGACTTTC
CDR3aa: CASSGRDRTLGANVLTF

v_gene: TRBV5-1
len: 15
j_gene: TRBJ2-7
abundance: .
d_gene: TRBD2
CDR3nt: TGCGCCAGCAGCTTGGGGACTAGCGAGAGGTACGAGCAGTACTTC
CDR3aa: CASSLGTSERYEQYF

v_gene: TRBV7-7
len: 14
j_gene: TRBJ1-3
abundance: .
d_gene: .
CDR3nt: TGTGCTAGCAGCCCCACCCGGGCGGAGGGCACCATATATTTT
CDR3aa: CASSPTRAEGTIYF

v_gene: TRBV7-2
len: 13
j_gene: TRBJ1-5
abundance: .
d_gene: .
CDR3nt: TGTGCCAGCAGCTTAGGGTGGGATCAGCCCCAGCATTTT
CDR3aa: CASSLGWDQPQHF

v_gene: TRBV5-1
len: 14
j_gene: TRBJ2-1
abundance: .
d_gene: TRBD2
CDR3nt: TGCGCCAGCAGCTCCTCACCGGGGGGAAATGAGCAGTTCTTC
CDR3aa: CASSSSPGGNEQFF

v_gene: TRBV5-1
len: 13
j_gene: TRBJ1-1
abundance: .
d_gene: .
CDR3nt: TGCGCCAGCAGCTTGGAGTTCCGCACTGAAGCTTTCTTT
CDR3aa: CASSLEFRTEAFF

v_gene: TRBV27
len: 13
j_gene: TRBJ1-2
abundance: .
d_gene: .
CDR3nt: TGTGCCAGCAGTTTCACAGGGATTGGCGGCTACACCTTC
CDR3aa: CASSFTGIGGYTF

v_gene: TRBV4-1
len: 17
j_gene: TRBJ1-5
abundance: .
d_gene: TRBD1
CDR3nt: TGCGCCAGCAGCCAAGAGAGTTGGGACAGTAGCAATCAGCCCCAGCATTTT
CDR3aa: CASSQESWDSSNQPQHF

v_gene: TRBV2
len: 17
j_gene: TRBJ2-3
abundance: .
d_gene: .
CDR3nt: TGTGCCAGCACCCCCCCGAATCGAGGGGGGGTGGAACGTACGCAGTATTTT
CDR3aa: CASTPPNRGGVERTQYF

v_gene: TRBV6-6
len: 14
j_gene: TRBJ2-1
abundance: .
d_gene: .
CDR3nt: TGTGCCAGCAGGCAAGGGGCTGCCTACAATGAGCAGTTCTTC
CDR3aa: CASRQGAAYNEQFF

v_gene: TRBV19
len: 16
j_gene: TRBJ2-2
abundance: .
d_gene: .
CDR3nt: TGTGCCAGTAGTTCCCGACAAGCACAGAACACCGGGGAGCTGTTTTTT
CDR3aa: CASSSRQAQNTGELFF

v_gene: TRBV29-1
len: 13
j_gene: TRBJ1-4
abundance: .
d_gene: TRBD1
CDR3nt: TGCAGCGTTGAACAGGGGGGACGGGGAAAACTGTTTTTT
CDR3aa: CSVEQGGRGKLFF

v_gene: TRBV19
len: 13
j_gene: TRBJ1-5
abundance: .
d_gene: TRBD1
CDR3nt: TGTGCCAGTAGTATCCAGGGGGAAGAGGCCCAGCATTTT
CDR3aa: CASSIQGEEAQHF

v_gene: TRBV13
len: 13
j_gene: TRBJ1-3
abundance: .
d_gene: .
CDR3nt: TGTGCCAGCAGGCGTGATATTGGAAACACCATATATTTT
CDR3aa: CASRRDIGNTIYF

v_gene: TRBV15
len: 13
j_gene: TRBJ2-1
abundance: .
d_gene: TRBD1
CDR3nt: TGTGCCACCAACACCGGACAGGGGAATGAGCAGTTCTTC
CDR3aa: CATNTGQGNEQFF

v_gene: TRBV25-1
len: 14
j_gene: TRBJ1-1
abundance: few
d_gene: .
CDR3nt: TGTGCCAGCAGTGTTCCGGGACAGAACACTGAAGCTTTCTTT
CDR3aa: CASSVPGQNTEAFF

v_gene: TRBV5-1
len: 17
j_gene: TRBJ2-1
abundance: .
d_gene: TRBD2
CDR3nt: TGCGCCAGCAGCCAGGAGAGGGGACTAGCGGGGACCAATGAGCAGTTCTTC
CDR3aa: CASSQERGLAGTNEQFF

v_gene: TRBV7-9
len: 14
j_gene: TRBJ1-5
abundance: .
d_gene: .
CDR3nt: TGTGCCAGCAGCCTGGACAGTAGCAATCAGCCCCAGCATTTT
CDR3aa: CASSLDSSNQPQHF